This T cell receptor (beta chain) was profiled in a study of blood T cell repertoires in COVID-19. The wider study: Some COVID-19 samples were acute and others convalescent; all came from the United States, Italy and Spain. The cDNA or gDNA used as material had been derived from T cells, B-cell-depleted T cells, or PBMCs.

In the source study's methods: Estimation of nucleated cell counts relied on the amplification of reference gene primers. Produced via immunoSEQ multiplex PCR; TCRdb's table is partial and in-frame only. The V and J calls and clone size were taken over from that table, and D and trimming were inferred from the DNA. The sample shows over 200,000 clones, around 90% of them seen only once. V lost 6 bases to trimming and J lost 0 bases; unmatched junction nucleotides: 4. This CDR3 is built from 15 residues. Germline V gene data show CDR1 as WSHSY and CDR2 as SAAADI. This clone was seen a single time. The TCR originated in a woman aged 18-35 years who had recovered from COVID-19. The specimen was peripheral blood. This chain uses TRBV10-2 with TRBJ1-5; TRBD1 agrees at 8 bases. The CDR3 nucleotides read TGCGCCAGCAGGGGGACAGGATATAGCAATCAGCCCCAGCATTTT. Translating gives CASRGTGYSNQPQHF.